This is a list of T cell receptor beta chains from one sample in a study of glioma-infiltrating T cells. TCRdb ran MiXCR on the multiplex PCR reads and lists one entry per CDR3 protein. This sample has some 16,000 distinct CDR3 sequences, with nearly 60% found just once. The sample comprised glioma tissue, nonneoplastic brain tissue, or PBMCs (not recorded which). The source of these receptors is a human donor with low-grade glioma or glioblastoma, undergoing nonglioma brain surgery, or in good health (not recorded which). The CDR3 runs from the conserved cysteine through the conserved F or W. Fields, in order: D gene, V gene, clone size, J gene, CDR3 protein, CDR3 DNA. D genes are given only for firm matches. A clone size is listed for some rows: how often the clone was seen (once, few, many), or a class if it is expanded.

TRBD1	TRBV19	.	TRBJ1-5	CATEDRAGNQPQHF	TGTGCCACCGAGGACAGGGCTGGCAATCAGCCCCAGCATTTT
TRBD2	TRBV7-7	.	TRBJ2-2	CASSLAGESGELFF	TGTGCTAGCAGCTTAGCGGGAGAGTCCGGGGAGCTGTTTTTT
TRBD2	TRBV4-1	.	TRBJ2-1	CASSRSGLAAYNEQFF	TGCGCCAGCAGCCGATCGGGACTAGCGGCCTACAATGAGCAGTTCTTC
TRBD1	TRBV7-2	.	TRBJ1-2	CASSLAAGGSNYGYTF	TGTGCCAGCAGCTTAGCTGCAGGGGGTTCTAACTATGGCTACACCTTC
.	TRBV20-1	.	TRBJ2-7	CSAPGYPGQYF	TGCAGTGCTCCCGGGTACCCGGGGCAGTACTTC
.	TRBV6-1	once	TRBJ2-7	CASSDEAESEQYF	TGTGCCAGCAGTGATGAGGCAGAAAGCGAGCAGTACTTC
.	TRBV20-1	.	TRBJ2-1	CSATGQWNEQFF	TGCAGTGCCACCGGACAGTGGAATGAGCAGTTCTTC
.	TRBV20-1	.	TRBJ1-5	CSASRTYSNQPQHF	TGCAGTGCTAGTAGGACATATAGCAATCAGCCCCAGCATTTT
.	TRBV20-1	.	TRBJ2-7	CSANTFSGQYF	TGCAGTGCTAATACCTTCTCCGGGCAGTACTTC
.	TRBV7-2	many	TRBJ2-5	CASTPRGIRETQYF	TGTGCCAGCACCCCTCGAGGTATCCGCGAGACCCAGTACTTC
TRBD2	TRBV27	.	TRBJ2-7	CAGSLLAGSYEQYF	TGTGCCGGCAGCCTACTAGCGGGGTCTTATGAGCAGTACTTC
TRBD1	TRBV30	few	TRBJ1-5	CAWARPDRGSNQPQHF	TGTGCCTGGGCCCGTCCGGACAGGGGAAGCAATCAGCCCCAGCATTTT
.	TRBV28	.	TRBJ1-2	CASTSIGTGEYGYTF	TGTGCCAGCACCTCTATCGGGACCGGGGAATATGGCTACACCTTC
TRBD1	TRBV6-2/TRBV6-3	medium-sized	TRBJ1-1	CASSYSGQVAFF	TGTGCCAGCAGTTACTCCGGACAGGTGGCTTTCTTT
TRBD1	TRBV4-1	many	TRBJ1-6	CASSQVPHRGYNSPLHF	TGCGCCAGCAGCCAAGTTCCTCACAGGGGGTATAATTCACCCCTCCACTTT
.	TRBV27	.	TRBJ1-1	CASRLAGTNTEAFF	TGTGCCAGCAGACTAGCCGGGACAAACACTGAAGCTTTCTTT
TRBD1	TRBV7-6	.	TRBJ1-1	CASSQSTGDTEAFF	TGTGCCAGCAGCCAATCTACAGGGGACACTGAAGCTTTCTTT
.	TRBV7-2	.	TRBJ2-1	CASSLSSPRRASYNEQFF	TGTGCCAGCAGCTTATCCAGCCCGAGGCGGGCGAGCTACAATGAGCAGTTCTTC
.	TRBV5-1	.	TRBJ1-1	CASSYVNTEAFF	TGCGCCAGCAGCTACGTGAACACTGAAGCTTTCTTT
TRBD2	TRBV6-1	.	TRBJ2-1	CASRPGTSSHEQFF	TGTGCCAGCAGGCCCGGGACTAGCAGCCATGAGCAGTTCTTC
TRBD1	TRBV12-3/TRBV12-4	.	TRBJ1-1	CASSPPGQVLTEAFF	TGTGCCAGCAGCCCTCCGGGACAGGTTTTAACTGAAGCTTTCTTT
.	TRBV6-1	few	TRBJ2-3	CASSAGNPDTQYF	TGTGCCAGCAGTGCCGGGAATCCCGATACGCAGTATTTT
.	TRBV11-2	many	TRBJ1-1	CASSLRRTGNTEAFF	TGTGCCAGCAGCTTACGCCGGACGGGGAACACTGAAGCTTTCTTT
TRBD1	TRBV11-2	.	TRBJ2-5	CASSLMTGDGETQYF	TGTGCCAGCAGCTTAATGACAGGGGATGGAGAGACCCAGTACTTC
TRBD1	TRBV10-1	many	TRBJ1-1	CASGADRHTEAFF	TGCGCCAGCGGTGCGGACAGGCACACTGAAGCTTTCTTT
TRBD1	TRBV28	.	TRBJ2-7	CASSYQGALYEQYF	TGTGCCAGCAGTTACCAGGGGGCGCTTTACGAGCAGTACTTC
.	TRBV18	.	TRBJ2-3	CASSPGLAQTDTQYF	TGTGCCAGCTCACCAGGGCTAGCGCAAACAGATACGCAGTATTTT
.	TRBV28	.	TRBJ2-5	CASRDNQETQYF	TGTGCCAGCAGGGACAACCAAGAGACCCAGTACTTC
.	TRBV9	.	TRBJ2-7	CASSTLDMPYEQYF	TGTGCCAGCAGCACCTTAGACATGCCCTACGAGCAGTACTTC
TRBD1	TRBV7-2	.	TRBJ2-4	CASSLQGADIQCF	TGTGCCAGCAGCTTACAGGGGGCAGACATTCAGTGCTTC
TRBD1	TRBV20-1	.	TRBJ1-5	CSARDRGAGQPQHF	TGCAGTGCTCGGGACAGGGGTGCGGGTCAGCCCCAGCATTTT
TRBD2	TRBV20-1	.	TRBJ2-7	CSARDGTSGDEQYF	TGCAGTGCTAGAGATGGAACTAGCGGGGACGAGCAGTACTTC
.	TRBV7-2	.	TRBJ2-3	CASTTQWGRDTQYF	TGTGCCAGCACCACCCAATGGGGGCGAGATACGCAGTATTTT
.	TRBV20-1	.	TRBJ2-1	CSASRPGEGPEQFF	TGCAGTGCTAGCCGTCCGGGAGAGGGGCCTGAGCAGTTCTTC
TRBD1	TRBV28	medium-sized	TRBJ1-5	CASSHRTGGPHF	TGTGCCAGCAGCCACAGGACAGGAGGTCCGCATTTT
.	TRBV6-1	few	TRBJ1-5	CASSDNRVPNQPQHF	TGTGCCAGCAGTGATAACAGGGTCCCCAATCAGCCCCAGCATTTT
.	TRBV27	.	TRBJ2-7	CASSHRLGYEQYF	TGTGCCAGCAGCCATCGGTTAGGATACGAGCAGTACTTC
.	TRBV6-1	.	TRBJ2-1	CASSAVHNEQFF	TGTGCCAGCAGTGCGGTCCACAATGAGCAGTTCTTC
TRBD1	TRBV6-1	.	TRBJ2-7	CASSRGTGGYEQYF	TGTGCCAGCAGTCGCGGGACAGGGGGCTACGAGCAGTACTTC
.	TRBV15	.	TRBJ1-5	CATSRELRQGNQPQHF	TGTGCCACCAGCAGAGAATTGAGGCAGGGCAATCAGCCCCAGCATTTT
.	TRBV6-5	few	TRBJ2-1	CASSYRYRPEQFF	TGTGCCAGCAGTTACCGGTACAGACCTGAGCAGTTCTTC
.	TRBV6-1	.	TRBJ2-5	CASRDSLGETQYF	TGTGCCAGCAGGGACAGTTTAGGGGAGACCCAGTACTTC
.	TRBV20-1	.	TRBJ1-5	CSADTGYSNQPQHF	TGCAGTGCTGATACGGGTTATAGCAATCAGCCCCAGCATTTT
TRBD1	TRBV7-3	.	TRBJ1-2	CASSLTSGQNYGYTF	TGTGCCAGCAGCTTAACGTCGGGACAGAACTATGGCTACACCTTC
.	TRBV20-1	.	TRBJ1-6	CSASYAGNSPLHF	TGCAGTGCTAGTTACGCCGGTAATTCACCCCTCCACTTT
.	TRBV20-1	.	TRBJ1-1	CSALTGTGQAFF	TGCAGTGCCCTCACCGGGACCGGACAAGCTTTCTTT
.	TRBV18	.	TRBJ1-1	CASSPVDRNTEAFF	TGTGCCAGCTCACCGGTTGACAGAAACACTGAAGCTTTCTTT
.	TRBV6-2/TRBV6-3	.	TRBJ1-1	CASSRTTSAGNTEAFF	TGTGCCAGCAGTCGCACGACCTCAGCGGGGAACACTGAAGCTTTCTTT
TRBD1	TRBV28	.	TRBJ1-5	CASSLTGSRQPQHF	TGTGCGAGCAGTTTGACAGGGTCACGGCAGCCCCAGCATTTT
.	TRBV20-1	.	TRBJ1-2	CSANNPGQTNYGYTF	TGCAGTGCTAACAATCCAGGACAGACTAACTATGGCTACACCTTC
TRBD1	TRBV20-1	.	TRBJ1-2	CSATTGTGAYYGYTF	TGCAGTGCTACTACCGGGACAGGGGCTTACTATGGCTACACCTTC
.	TRBV20-1	.	TRBJ1-2	CSASRDLSYGYTF	TGCAGTGCTAGCCGGGACCTAAGCTATGGCTACACCTTC
TRBD2	TRBV20-1	.	TRBJ2-3	CSARDPSGGPTHTQYF	TGCAGTGCTAGAGATCCTAGCGGGGGGCCCACACATACGCAGTATTTT